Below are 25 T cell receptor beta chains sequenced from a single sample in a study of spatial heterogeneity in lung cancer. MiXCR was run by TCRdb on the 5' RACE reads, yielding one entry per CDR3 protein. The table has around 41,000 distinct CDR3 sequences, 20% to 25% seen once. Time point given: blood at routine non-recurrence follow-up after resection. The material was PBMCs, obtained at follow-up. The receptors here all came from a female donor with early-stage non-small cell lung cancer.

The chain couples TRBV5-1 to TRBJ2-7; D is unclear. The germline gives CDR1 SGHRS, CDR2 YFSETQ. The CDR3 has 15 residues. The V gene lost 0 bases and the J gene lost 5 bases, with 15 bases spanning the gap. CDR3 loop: CASSLDSPRLNEQYF. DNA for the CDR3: TGCGCCAGCAGCTTGGACTCGCCCCGGTTGAACGAGCAGTACTTC.

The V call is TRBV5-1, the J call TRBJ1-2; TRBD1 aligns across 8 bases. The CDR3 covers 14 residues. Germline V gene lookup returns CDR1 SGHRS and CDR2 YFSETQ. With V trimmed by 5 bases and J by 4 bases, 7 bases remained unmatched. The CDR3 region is CASRSGQGSYGYTF. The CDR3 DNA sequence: TGCGCCAGCAGAAGCGGACAGGGAAGCTATGGCTACACCTTC.

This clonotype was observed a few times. The CDR3 is CASSLRGDTYEQYV. CDR3 nucleotide sequence: TGTGCCAGCAGCTTACGTGGAGACACCTACGAGCAGTACGTC. V gene TRBV7-8 combines with J gene TRBJ2-7, with no clear D. The CDR3 is made up of 14 amino acids. CDR1 is SGHVS, CDR2 FQNEAQ, per germline. Trimming took 2 bases from V and 2 from J, leaving 10 bases between them.

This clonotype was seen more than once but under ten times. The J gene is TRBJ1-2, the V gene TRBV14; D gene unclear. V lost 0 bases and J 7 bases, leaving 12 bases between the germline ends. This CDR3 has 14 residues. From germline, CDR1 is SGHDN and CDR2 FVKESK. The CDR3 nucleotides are TGTGCCAGCAGCCAAGAAATTCGGGGAACTGGCTACACCTTC. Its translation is CASSQEIRGTGYTF. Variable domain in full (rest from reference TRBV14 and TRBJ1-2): EAGVTQFPSHSVIEKGQTVTLRCDPISGHDNLYWYRRVMGKEIKFLLHFVKESKQDESGMPNNRFLAERTGGTYSTLKVQPAELEDSGVYFCASSQEIRGTGYTFGSGTRLTVV.

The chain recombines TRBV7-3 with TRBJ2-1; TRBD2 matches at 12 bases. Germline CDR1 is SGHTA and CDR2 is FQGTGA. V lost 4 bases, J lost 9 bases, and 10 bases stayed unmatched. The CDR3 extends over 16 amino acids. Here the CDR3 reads CASSSVASGRGLEQFF. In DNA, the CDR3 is TGTGCCAGCAGCTCCGTTGCTAGCGGGAGGGGGCTTGAGCAGTTCTTC.

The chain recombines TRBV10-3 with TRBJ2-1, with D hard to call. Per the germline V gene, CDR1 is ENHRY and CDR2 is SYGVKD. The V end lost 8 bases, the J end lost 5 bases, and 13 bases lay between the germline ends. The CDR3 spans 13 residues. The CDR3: CAIRRTSDNEQFF. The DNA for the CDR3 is TGTGCCATCCGCAGGACGTCGGACAATGAGCAGTTCTTC.

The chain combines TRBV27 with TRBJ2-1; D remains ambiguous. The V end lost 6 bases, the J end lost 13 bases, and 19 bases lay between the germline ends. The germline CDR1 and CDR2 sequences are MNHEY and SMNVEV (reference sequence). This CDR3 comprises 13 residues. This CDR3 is CASRKSGAPGQFF. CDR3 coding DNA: TGTGCCAGCAGGAAATCTGGCGCGCCCGGCCAGTTCTTC.

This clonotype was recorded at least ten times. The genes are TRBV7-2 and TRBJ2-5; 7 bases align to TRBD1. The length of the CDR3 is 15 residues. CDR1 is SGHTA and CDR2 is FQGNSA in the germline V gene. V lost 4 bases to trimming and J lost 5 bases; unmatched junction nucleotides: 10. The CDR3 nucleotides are TGTGCCAGCAGCTCGACGACAGGGCGAGACGAGACCCAGTACTTC. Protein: CASSSTTGRDETQYF.

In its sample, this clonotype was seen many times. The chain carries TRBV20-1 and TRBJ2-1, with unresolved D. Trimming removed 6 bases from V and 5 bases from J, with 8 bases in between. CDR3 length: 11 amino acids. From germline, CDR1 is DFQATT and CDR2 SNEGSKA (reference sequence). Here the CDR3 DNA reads TGCAGTGCGGCACGCCACAATGAGCAGTTCTTC. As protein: CSAARHNEQFF.

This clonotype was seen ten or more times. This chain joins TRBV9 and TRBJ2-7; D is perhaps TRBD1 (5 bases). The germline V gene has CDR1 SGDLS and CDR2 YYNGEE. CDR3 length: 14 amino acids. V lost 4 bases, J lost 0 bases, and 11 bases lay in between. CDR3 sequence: CASSLQTDSYEQYF. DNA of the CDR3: TGTGCCAGCAGCTTGCAGACAGACTCCTACGAGCAGTACTTC.

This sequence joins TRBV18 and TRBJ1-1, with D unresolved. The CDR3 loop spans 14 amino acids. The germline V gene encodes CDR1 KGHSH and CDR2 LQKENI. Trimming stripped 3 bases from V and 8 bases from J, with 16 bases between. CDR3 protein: CASSPERDSAEAFF. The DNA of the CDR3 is TGTGCCAGCTCACCGGAACGGGATTCGGCAGAAGCTTTCTTT.

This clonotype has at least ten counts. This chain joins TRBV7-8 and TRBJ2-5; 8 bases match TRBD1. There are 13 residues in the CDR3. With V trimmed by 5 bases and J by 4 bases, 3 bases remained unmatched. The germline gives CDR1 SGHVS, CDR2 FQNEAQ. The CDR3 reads CASSRGQGETQYF. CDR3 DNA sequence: TGTGCCAGCAGCCGCGGACAGGGAGAGACCCAGTACTTC. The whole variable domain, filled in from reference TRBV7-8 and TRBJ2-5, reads GAGVSQSPRYKVAKRGQDVALRCDPISGHVSLFWYQQALGQGPEFLTYFQNEAQLDKSGLPSDRFFAERPEGSVSTLKIQRTQQEDSAVYLCASSRGQGETQYFGPGTRLLVL.

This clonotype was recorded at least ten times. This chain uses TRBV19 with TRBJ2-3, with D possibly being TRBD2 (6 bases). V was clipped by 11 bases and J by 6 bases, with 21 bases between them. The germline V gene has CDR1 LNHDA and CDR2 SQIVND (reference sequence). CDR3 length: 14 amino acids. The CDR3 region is CACRRAGSGDTQYF. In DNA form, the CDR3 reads TGTGCCTGCCGCCGTGCGGGGAGTGGGGATACGCAGTATTTT.

CDR3 protein: CASSWRPGRARYNYGYTF. The CDR3 nucleotides are TGTGCCAGCAGCTGGAGACCTGGACGGGCCCGCTATAACTATGGCTACACCTTC. This sequence joins TRBV5-4 and TRBJ1-2, with unresolved D. Looked up from germline, CDR1 is SGHNT and CDR2 is YYREEE (reference sequence). This CDR3 comprises 18 residues. The V end lost 3 bases, the J end lost 1 base, and 22 bases lay between the germline ends.

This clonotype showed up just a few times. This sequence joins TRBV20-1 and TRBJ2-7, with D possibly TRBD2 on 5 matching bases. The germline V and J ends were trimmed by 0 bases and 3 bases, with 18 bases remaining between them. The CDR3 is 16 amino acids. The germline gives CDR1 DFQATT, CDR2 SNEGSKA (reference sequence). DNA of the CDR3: TGCAGTGCTAGAGATACCGGGAAGCGAAACCTCTACGAGCAGTACTTC. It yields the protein CSARDTGKRNLYEQYF.

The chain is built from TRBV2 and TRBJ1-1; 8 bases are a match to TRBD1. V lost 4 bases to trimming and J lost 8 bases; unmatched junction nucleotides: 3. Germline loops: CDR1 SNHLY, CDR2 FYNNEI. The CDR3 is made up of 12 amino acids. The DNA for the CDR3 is TGTGCCAGCAGTGCAGACAGGGGAGAAGCTTTCTTT. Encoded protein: CASSADRGEAFF.

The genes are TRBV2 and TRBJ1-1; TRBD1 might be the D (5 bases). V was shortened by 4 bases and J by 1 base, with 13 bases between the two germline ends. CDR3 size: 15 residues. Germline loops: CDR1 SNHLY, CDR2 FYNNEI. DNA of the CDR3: TGTGCCAGCAGTGTGCAGGGTCAGGCGAACACTGAAGCTTTCTTT. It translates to CASSVQGQANTEAFF.

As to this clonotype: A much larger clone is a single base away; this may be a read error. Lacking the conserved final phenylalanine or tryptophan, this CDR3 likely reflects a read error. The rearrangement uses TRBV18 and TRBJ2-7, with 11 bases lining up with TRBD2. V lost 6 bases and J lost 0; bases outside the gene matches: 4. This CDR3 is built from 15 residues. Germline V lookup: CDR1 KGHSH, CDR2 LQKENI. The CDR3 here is CASSPTSGNSYEQYS. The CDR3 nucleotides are TGTGCCAGCTCTCCGACTAGCGGGAACTCCTACGAGCAGTACTCC.

The CDR3: CASSSFTGSSGANVLTF. The CDR3 DNA sequence: TGTGCCAGCAGCTCCTTTACAGGTAGCTCTGGGGCCAACGTCCTGACTTTC. The chain recombines TRBV12-3 or TRBV12-4 with TRBJ2-6, with a weak D call TRBD1 (5 bases). V was pared by 6 bases and J by 0 bases, with 15 bases between. This CDR3 has 17 amino acids.

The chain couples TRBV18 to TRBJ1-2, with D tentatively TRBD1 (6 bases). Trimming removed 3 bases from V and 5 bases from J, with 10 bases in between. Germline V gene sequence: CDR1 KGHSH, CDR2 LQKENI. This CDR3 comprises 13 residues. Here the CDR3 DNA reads TGTGCCAGCTCACCGGGACACCGGTATGGCTACACCTTC. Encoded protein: CASSPGHRYGYTF.

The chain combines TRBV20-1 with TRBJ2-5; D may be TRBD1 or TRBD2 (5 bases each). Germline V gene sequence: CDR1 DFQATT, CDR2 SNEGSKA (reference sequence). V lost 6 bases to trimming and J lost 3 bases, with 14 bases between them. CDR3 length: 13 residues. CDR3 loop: CSAFLGTEETQYF. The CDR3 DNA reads TGCAGTGCCTTCCTCGGGACGGAAGAGACCCAGTACTTC.

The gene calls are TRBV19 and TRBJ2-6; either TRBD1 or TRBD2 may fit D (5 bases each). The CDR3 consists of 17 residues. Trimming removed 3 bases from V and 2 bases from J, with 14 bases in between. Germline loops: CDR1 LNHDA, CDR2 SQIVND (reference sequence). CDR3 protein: CASSIVGAPPGANVLTF. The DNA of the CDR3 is TGTGCCAGTAGTATTGTCGGGGCACCCCCTGGGGCCAACGTCCTGACTTTC.

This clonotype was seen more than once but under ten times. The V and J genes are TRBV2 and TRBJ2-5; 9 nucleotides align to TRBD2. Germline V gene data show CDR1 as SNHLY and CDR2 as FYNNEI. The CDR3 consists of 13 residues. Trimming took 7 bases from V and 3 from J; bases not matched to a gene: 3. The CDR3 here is CASKRGEEETQYF. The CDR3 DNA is TGTGCCAGCAAGCGGGGGGAAGAAGAGACCCAGTACTTC.

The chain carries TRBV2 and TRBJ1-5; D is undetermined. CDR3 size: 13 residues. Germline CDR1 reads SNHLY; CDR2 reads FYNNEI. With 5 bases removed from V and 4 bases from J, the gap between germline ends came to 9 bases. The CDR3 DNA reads TGTGCCAGCAGTAAATGGGCTAATCAGCCCCAGCATTTT. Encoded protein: CASSKWANQPQHF.

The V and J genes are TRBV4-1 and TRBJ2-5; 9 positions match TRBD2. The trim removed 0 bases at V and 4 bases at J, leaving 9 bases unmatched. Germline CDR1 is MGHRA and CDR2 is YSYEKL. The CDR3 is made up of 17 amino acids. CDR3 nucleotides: TGCGCCAGCAGCCAAGACATCGCGGGGGGGCCGGGAGAGACCCAGTACTTC. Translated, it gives CASSQDIAGGPGETQYF.